What follows is one T cell receptor (beta chain) and its context. Germline assignment: CDR1 SNHLY and CDR2 FYNNEI. CDR3 size: 13 residues. V trimming: 6 bases; J trimming: 3 bases; junction bases outside the gene matches: 1. Per the authors' pipeline: Estimation of nucleated cell counts relied on the amplification of reference gene primers. TCRdb keeps only in-frame clones here, not all; method: immunoSEQ multiplex PCR. D and trimming come from the DNA, and the V and J calls and clone size come from that table. This table holds some 100,000 clones, roughly 89% found once. This specimen belongs to a study of blood T cell repertoires in COVID-19. Background on the study: Sites in the United States, Italy and Spain provided acute and convalescent COVID-19 samples. Sample material is recorded as cDNA or gDNA derived from T cells, B-cell-depleted T cells, or PBMCs.

This sequence was found in a woman aged 80 or older with active COVID-19. This chain uses TRBV2 with TRBJ1-2, with 10 bases that match TRBD1. The sequencing input was peripheral blood. CDR3 bases: TGTGCCAGCAGCGGACAGGGGGACTATGGCTACACCTTC. This codes for CASSGQGDYGYTF.